This TCR beta chain was retrieved from a study of T cell repertoires in aging, cancer and after chemotherapy. Study overall: Donor ages fell into six groups from 30 or younger up to 70 or older. Clear clonal overlap appeared across healthy donor samples taken over several months to years.

Multiplex touch-down PCR with TRB-A/B primers amplified rearranged V-D-J TRB sequences. TCRdb reprocessed the multiplex PCR reads via MiXCR and lists one record per CDR3 protein. The sample has 7,000 to 9,500 distinct CDR3 sequences; 25% to 35% are singletons. As regards this clonotype: Its antigen is undetermined.

Trimming left V 1 base short and J 0 bases short, with 6 bases between. Germline-derived CDR1 and CDR2 are SGHAT and FQDESV (reference sequence). The CDR3 sequence is 14 residues long. The template was genomic DNA from peripheral blood, not RNA. Whole-study findings and limits: Compared with age-matched healthy donors, untreated hematological or solid cancer patients showed higher blood TCR clonality.

Sequenced input: blood. This sequence joins TRBV11-1 and TRBJ2-5; the D is unclear. The receptor comes from a human donor in good health. The CDR3 spells CASSLGWDQETQYF. The CDR3 DNA follows: TGTGCCAGCAGCTTAGGGTGGGACCAAGAGACCCAGTACTTC.